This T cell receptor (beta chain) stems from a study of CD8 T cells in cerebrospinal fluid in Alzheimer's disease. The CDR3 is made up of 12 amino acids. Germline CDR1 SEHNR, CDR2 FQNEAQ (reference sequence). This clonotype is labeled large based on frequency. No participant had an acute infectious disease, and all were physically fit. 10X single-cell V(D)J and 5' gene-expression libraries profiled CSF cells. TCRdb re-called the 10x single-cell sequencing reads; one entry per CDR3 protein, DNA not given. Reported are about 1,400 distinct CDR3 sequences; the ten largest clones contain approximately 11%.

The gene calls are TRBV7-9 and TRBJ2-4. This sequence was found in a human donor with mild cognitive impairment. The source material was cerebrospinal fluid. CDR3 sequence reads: CASSLGRNIQYF.